This T cell receptor (beta chain) was sequenced for a study of blood T cell repertoires in COVID-19. Data came from immunoSEQ multiplex PCR; TCRdb stores just in-frame clones and leaves some out. The sample holds roughly 34,000 clones; less than 85% are singletons and the top ten take around 14%. J lost 7 bases, V lost 4 bases, and 17 bases had no gene match. CDR1 and CDR2 from the germline V gene are MDHEN and SYDVKM. The CDR3 has 18 amino acids. Sequenced: peripheral blood. This TCR was recovered from a woman in her 70s with acute or convalescent COVID-19. This chain connects TRBV28 to TRBJ2-1, with 9 bases lining up with TRBD2. CDR3 DNA: TGTGCCAGCAGTTACCCCCGTGTGGGTAGCGGGAGAAAAAATGAGCAGTTCTTC. Its protein is CASSYPRVGSGRKNEQFF.